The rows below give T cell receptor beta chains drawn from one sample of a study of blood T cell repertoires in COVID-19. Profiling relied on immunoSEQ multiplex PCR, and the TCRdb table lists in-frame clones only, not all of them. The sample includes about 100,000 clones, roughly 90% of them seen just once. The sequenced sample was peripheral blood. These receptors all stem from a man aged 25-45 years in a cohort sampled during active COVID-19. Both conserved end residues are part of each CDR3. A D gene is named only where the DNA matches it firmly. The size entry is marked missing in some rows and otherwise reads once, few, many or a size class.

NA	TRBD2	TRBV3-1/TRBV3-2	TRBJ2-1	CASSQRAGNNEQFF	TGTGCCAGCAGCCAACGAGCGGGAAACAATGAGCAGTTCTTC
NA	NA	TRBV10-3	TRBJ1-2	CAIQREDYGYTF	TGTGCCATCCAGAGGGAGGACTATGGCTACACCTTC
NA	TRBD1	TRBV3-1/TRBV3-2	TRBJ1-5	CASSQGGQGIEPQHF	TGTGCCAGCAGCCAAGGAGGACAGGGAATTGAGCCCCAGCATTTT
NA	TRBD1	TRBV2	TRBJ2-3	CASSERDRARQYF	TGTGCCAGCAGTGAACGAGACAGGGCTAGGCAGTATTTT
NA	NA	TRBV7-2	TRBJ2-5	CASSLGLQETQYF	TGTGCCAGCAGCTTAGGACTCCAAGAGACCCAGTACTTC
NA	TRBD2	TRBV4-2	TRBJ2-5	CASSQEATSGENQETQYF	TGTGCCAGCAGCCAAGAAGCGACTAGCGGGGAGAACCAAGAGACCCAGTACTTC
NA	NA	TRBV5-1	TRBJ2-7	CASSMMTEAYEQYF	TGCGCCAGCAGCATGATGACAGAGGCCTACGAGCAGTACTTC
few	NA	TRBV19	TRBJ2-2	CASSIQGGGNTGELFF	TGTGCCAGTAGTATACAGGGGGGCGGTAACACCGGGGAGCTGTTTTTT
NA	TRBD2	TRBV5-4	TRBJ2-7	CASRTSGSYEQYF	TGTGCCAGCCGGACTAGCGGCTCCTACGAGCAGTACTTC
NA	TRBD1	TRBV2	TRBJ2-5	CASSGQGEETQYF	TGTGCCAGCAGTGGCCAGGGGGAAGAGACCCAGTACTTC
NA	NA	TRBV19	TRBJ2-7	CASSRLDSSYEQYF	TGTGCCAGTAGTAGACTCGACTCGTCCTACGAGCAGTACTTC
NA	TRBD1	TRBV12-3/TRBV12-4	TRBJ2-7	CASSQGAREQYF	TGTGCCAGCAGTCAGGGGGCGAGGGAGCAGTACTTC
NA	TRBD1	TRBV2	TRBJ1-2	CASSPTGQGTYGYTF	TGTGCCAGCAGTCCCACGGGACAGGGGACCTATGGCTACACCTTC
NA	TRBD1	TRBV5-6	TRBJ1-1	CASSRDRFEAFF	TGTGCCAGCAGCCGGGACAGGTTTGAAGCTTTCTTT
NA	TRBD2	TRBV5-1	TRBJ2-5	CASRILAGGRGETQYF	TGCGCCAGCAGGATACTAGCGGGGGGCCGGGGAGAGACCCAGTACTTC
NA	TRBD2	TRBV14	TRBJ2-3	CASSQDSSGGFADTQYF	TGTGCCAGCAGCCAAGATTCCAGCGGGGGGTTTGCAGATACGCAGTATTTT
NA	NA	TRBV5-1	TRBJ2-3	CASRGGGTDTQYF	TGCGCCAGCAGGGGCGGGGGCACAGATACGCAGTATTTT
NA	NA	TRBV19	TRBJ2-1	CASSIGARGVNEQFF	TGTGCCAGTAGTATAGGGGCCAGGGGTGTCAATGAGCAGTTCTTC
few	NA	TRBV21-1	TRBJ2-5	CASSEQGKETQYF	TGTGCCAGCAGCGAACAGGGGAAAGAGACCCAGTACTTC
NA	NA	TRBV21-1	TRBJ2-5	CASSKRSLYRVGVATQYF	TGTGCCAGCAGCAAAAGGTCGCTTTATAGAGTAGGGGTGGCGACCCAGTACTTC
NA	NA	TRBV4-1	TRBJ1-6	CASSQEAGAESPLHF	TGCGCCAGCAGCCAAGAGGCGGGGGCAGAGTCACCCCTCCACTTT
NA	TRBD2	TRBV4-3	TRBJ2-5	CASSQDLTGGRETQYF	TGCGCCAGCAGCCAAGACTTGACGGGGGGGCGGGAGACCCAGTACTTC
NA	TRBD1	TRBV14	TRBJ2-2	CASKKGQGINTGELFF	TGTGCCAGCAAGAAGGGACAGGGGATCAACACCGGGGAGCTGTTTTTT
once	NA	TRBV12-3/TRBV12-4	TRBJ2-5	CASRDRGQETQYF	TGTGCCAGCAGGGACAGAGGTCAAGAGACCCAGTACTTC
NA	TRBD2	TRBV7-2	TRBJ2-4	CASSLGSGGAKNIQYF	TGTGCCAGCAGCTTAGGTAGCGGGGGGGCTAAAAACATTCAGTACTTC
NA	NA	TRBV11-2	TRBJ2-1	CASSFENNEQFF	TGTGCCAGCAGCTTTGAGAACAATGAGCAGTTCTTC
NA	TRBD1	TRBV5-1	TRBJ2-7	CASSLGTGTGVLSYEQYF	TGCGCCAGCAGCCTGGGAACCGGGACAGGGGTCCTCTCCTACGAGCAGTACTTC
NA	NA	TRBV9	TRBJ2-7	CASSEGPSYEQYF	TGTGCCAGCAGCGAGGGGCCGTCCTACGAGCAGTACTTC
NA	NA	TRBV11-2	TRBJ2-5	CASSSGWGETQYF	TGTGCCAGCAGCTCAGGGTGGGGAGAGACCCAGTACTTC
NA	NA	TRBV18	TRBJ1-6	CASSPGRGLNSPLHF	TGTGCCAGCTCACCAGGCAGGGGCTTGAATTCACCCCTCCACTTT
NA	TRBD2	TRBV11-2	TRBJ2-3	CASSLDLSGGTNTQYF	TGTGCCAGCAGCTTAGATCTCAGCGGGGGGACTAATACGCAGTATTTT
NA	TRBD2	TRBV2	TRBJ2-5	CASSEGRLAGGETQYF	TGTGCCAGCAGTGAAGGACGACTAGCGGGGGGAGAGACCCAGTACTTC
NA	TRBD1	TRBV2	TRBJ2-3	CASFEGAFTDTQYF	TGTGCCAGCTTTGAGGGGGCCTTCACAGATACGCAGTATTTT
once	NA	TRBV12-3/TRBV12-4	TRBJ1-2	CASSPGQFYGYTF	TGTGCCAGCAGTCCCGGACAGTTCTATGGCTACACCTTC
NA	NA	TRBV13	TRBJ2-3	CASSLGATTDTQYF	TGTGCCAGCAGCTTAGGGGCCACCACAGATACGCAGTATTTT
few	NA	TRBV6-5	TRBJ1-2	CASSYSEGGYTF	TGTGCCAGCAGTTACAGCGAGGGAGGCTACACCTTC
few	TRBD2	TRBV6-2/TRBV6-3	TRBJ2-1	CASSYSPLGGVYNEQFF	TGTGCCAGCAGTTACTCTCCTTTGGGGGGGGTATACAATGAGCAGTTCTTC
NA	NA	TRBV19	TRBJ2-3	CASSIAGVPTDTQYF	TGTGCCAGTAGTATAGCGGGTGTTCCTACAGATACGCAGTATTTT
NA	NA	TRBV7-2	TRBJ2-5	CASSPQETQYF	TGTGCCAGCAGCCCTCAAGAGACCCAGTACTTC
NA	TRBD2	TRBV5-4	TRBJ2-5	CASSPMTSGEETQYF	TGTGCCAGCAGCCCTATGACTAGCGGGGAAGAGACCCAGTACTTC
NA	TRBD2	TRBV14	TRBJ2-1	CASSRTWGLASYNEQFF	TGTGCCAGCAGCCGAACGTGGGGACTAGCCTCCTACAATGAGCAGTTCTTC
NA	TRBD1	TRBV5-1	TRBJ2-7	CASSFGTGPYEQYF	TGCGCCAGCAGCTTCGGGACAGGGCCCTACGAGCAGTACTTC
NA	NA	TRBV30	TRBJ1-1	CAWSEGRGGGDTEAFF	TGTGCCTGGAGTGAAGGTCGAGGAGGCGGGGACACTGAAGCTTTCTTT
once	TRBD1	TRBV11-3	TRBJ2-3	CASSPGGERSTDTQYF	TGTGCCAGCAGCCCAGGGGGCGAGCGCAGCACAGATACGCAGTATTTT
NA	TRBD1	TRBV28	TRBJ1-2	CASSLGQVYGYTF	TGTGCCAGCAGTTTGGGACAGGTATACGGCTACACCTTC
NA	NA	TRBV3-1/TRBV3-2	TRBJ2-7	CASSQDLATYEQYF	TGTGCCAGCAGCCAAGACCTAGCCACCTACGAGCAGTACTTC
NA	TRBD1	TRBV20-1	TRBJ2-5	CSASHPRRTGGETQYF	TGCAGTGCTAGTCACCCCCGCCGGACAGGGGGAGAGACCCAGTACTTC
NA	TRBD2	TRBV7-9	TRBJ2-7	CASSLPSGGGPSYEQYF	TGTGCCAGCAGCTTACCTAGCGGGGGTGGACCCTCCTACGAGCAGTACTTC
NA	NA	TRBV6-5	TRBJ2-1	CASSTSEVGYNEQFF	TGTGCCAGCAGCACCTCGGAGGTGGGGTACAATGAGCAGTTCTTC
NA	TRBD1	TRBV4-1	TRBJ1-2	CASSQITGDRGYTF	TGCGCCAGCAGCCAGATAACAGGGGATCGGGGCTACACCTTC
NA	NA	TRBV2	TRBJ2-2	CASSGLDTTGELFF	TGTGCCAGCAGTGGACTGGATACCACCGGGGAGCTGTTTTTT
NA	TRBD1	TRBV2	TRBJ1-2	CASRLRPGQVTGLNYGYTF	TGTGCCAGCAGGTTGCGTCCCGGACAGGTTACGGGGTTAAACTATGGCTACACCTTC
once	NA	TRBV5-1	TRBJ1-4	CASSLVPGDEKLFF	TGCGCCAGCAGCTTGGTACCAGGGGATGAAAAACTGTTTTTT
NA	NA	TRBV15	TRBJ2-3	CATSRGSQADTQYF	TGTGCCACCAGCAGGGGCAGCCAGGCGGATACGCAGTATTTT
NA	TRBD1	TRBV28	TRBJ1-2	CASRRNQGALGYTF	TGTGCCAGCAGGAGGAATCAGGGGGCGCTTGGCTACACCTTC